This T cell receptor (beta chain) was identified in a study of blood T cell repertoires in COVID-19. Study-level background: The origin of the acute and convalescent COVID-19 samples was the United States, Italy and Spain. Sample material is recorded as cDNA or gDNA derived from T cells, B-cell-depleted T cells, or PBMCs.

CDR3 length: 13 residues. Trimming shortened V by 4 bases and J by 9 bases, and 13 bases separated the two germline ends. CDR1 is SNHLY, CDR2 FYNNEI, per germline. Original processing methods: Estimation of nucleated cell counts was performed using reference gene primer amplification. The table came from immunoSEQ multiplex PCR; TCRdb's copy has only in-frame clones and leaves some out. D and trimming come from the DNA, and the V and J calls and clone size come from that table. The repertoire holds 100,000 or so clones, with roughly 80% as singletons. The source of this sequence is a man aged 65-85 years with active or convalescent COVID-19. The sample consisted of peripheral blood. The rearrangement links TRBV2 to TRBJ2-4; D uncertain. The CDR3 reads CASSGDGISIQYF. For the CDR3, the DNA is TGTGCCAGCAGTGGAGATGGTATTAGCATTCAGTACTTC.